The T cell receptor beta chain under discussion was sequenced for a study of shared clonotypes between healthy human individuals. General study findings and limits: The sharing of 4% to 5.5% of naive CD4 clonotypes was seen across a handful of donors. The authors sampled blood alone, and tissue repertoires likely differ. Memory subsets generally showed smaller estimated richness than naive subsets did.

CDR3 length: 16 residues. The germline CDR1 and CDR2 sequences are LNHDA and SQIVND (reference sequence). V lost 3 bases and J 2 bases, leaving 16 bases between the germline ends. All the donors were Caucasian adults who lived in Nashville, Tennessee. Here immunoSEQ multiplex PCR was the method, and the copy in TCRdb shows in-frame clones only, minus some. The sample holds 950,000 to 1,300,000 clones, roughly 75% seen once. For this clone: No antigen is known for it.

The V and J genes are TRBV19 and TRBJ1-1; D is undetermined. The sequenced sample consisted of memory CD4+ T cells sorted from blood. Subset given: CD45RA-negative fraction. The origin of this receptor is a man younger than 30 in good health. As DNA, the CDR3 is TGTGCCAGTAGTATTGGGTCGGGTGCCCAAAACACTGAAGCTTTCTTT. Protein: CASSIGSGAQNTEAFF.